Below, 20 T cell receptor beta chains from the same sample are listed, as sequenced in a study of blood T cell repertoires in COVID-19. Here immunoSEQ multiplex PCR was the method, and the copy in TCRdb shows in-frame clones only, minus some. The sample lists some 300,000 clones, approximately 88% occurring once. The sample taken for sequencing was PBMCs or T cells enriched from blood (not recorded which). Receptor source: a woman in her thirties or forties who had recovered from COVID-19.

This clone showed up just a few times. The chain recombines TRBV5-1 with TRBJ1-4; D is unclear. The germline V gene encodes CDR1 SGHRS and CDR2 YFSETQ. Deletions cut 5 bases from V and 5 bases from J, with 7 bases between. This CDR3 comprises 12 residues. Here the CDR3 reads CASRSENEKLFF. The CDR3 DNA sequence: TGCGCCAGCAGGTCGGAGAATGAAAAACTGTTTTTT.

The CDR3 region has the DNA TGCAGCGTTAGACCAACTAGGGACACCGGGGAGCTGTTTTTT. Protein product: CSVRPTRDTGELFF. The chain joins TRBV29-1 to TRBJ2-2; tentatively, D is TRBD2 (5 bases). V dropped 5 bases and J dropped 3 bases, with 13 bases sitting between them. The germline CDR1 and CDR2 sequences are SQVTM and ANQGSEA. The CDR3 contains 14 residues.

The V and J genes are TRBV7-8 and TRBJ2-2; 8 bases are a match to TRBD2. V was pared by 5 bases and J by 3 bases, with 5 bases of the junction left unmatched. This CDR3 spans 15 amino acids. In germline, CDR1 is SGHVS, CDR2 FQNEAQ. CDR3 sequence (DNA): TGTGCCAGCAGCCCCGGGGGGGCTTACACCGGGGAGCTGTTTTTT. Translating it yields CASSPGGAYTGELFF.

The DNA for the CDR3 is TGTGCCAGCAGCTCACAGGTTATTGGCGATCAGCCCCAGCATTTT. Residues: CASSSQVIGDQPQHF. The rearrangement joins TRBV7-2 to TRBJ1-5; D is possibly TRBD1 (5 bases). CDR3 size: 15 residues. Trimming took off 4 bases at V and 5 bases at J, with 15 bases between the two ends. Germline V gives CDR1 SGHTA, CDR2 FQGNSA.

This clone was picked up a small number of times. The genes are TRBV5-4 and TRBJ1-1; D is undetermined. This CDR3 is 14 amino acids long. The V end lost 0 bases, the J end lost 3 bases, and 9 bases lay between the germline ends. The V gene's germline CDR1 is SGHNT and CDR2 YYREEE (reference sequence). The CDR3 here is CASSLGAKDTEAFF. DNA of the CDR3: TGTGCCAGCAGCTTGGGGGCGAAGGACACTGAAGCTTTCTTT. The full variable domain, with the rest looked up from reference TRBV5-4 and TRBJ1-1, is ETGVTQSPTHLIKTRGQQVTLRCSSQSGHNTVSWYQQALGQGPQFIFQYYREEENGRGNFPPRFSGLQFPNYSSELNVNALELDDSALYLCASSLGAKDTEAFFGQGTRLTVV.

The chain recombines TRBV27 with TRBJ2-7; tentatively, D is TRBD2 (5 bases). The V gene's germline CDR1 is MNHEY and CDR2 SMNVEV (reference sequence). The CDR3 has 16 amino acids. V was trimmed by 5 bases and J by 0 bases, leaving 17 bases between them. The CDR3, as DNA: TGTGCCAGCAGTGGGAAACCGGGGTATAGCTCCTACGAGCAGTACTTC. Protein: CASSGKPGYSSYEQYF.

The chain is built from TRBV19 and TRBJ2-3, with 7 positions matching TRBD2. CDR1 and CDR2 (germline): LNHDA, SQIVND (reference sequence). This CDR3 has 18 residues. J gave up 0 bases and V 5 bases, and 14 bases lay outside the gene matches. This CDR3 is CASSPWPLAEASTDTQYF. CDR3 nucleotide sequence: TGTGCCAGTAGTCCCTGGCCTCTAGCGGAGGCTAGCACAGATACGCAGTATTTT.

The J gene is TRBJ2-1, the V gene TRBV5-1, with 8 bases aligning to TRBD2. This CDR3 has 15 residues. Germline CDR1 reads SGHRS; CDR2 reads YFSETQ. V lost 1 base and J lost 5; bases outside the gene matches: 5. The CDR3 DNA reads as TGCGCCAGCAGCTTGTACGGGACTAGTGACAATGAGCAGTTCTTC. It yields the protein CASSLYGTSDNEQFF.

This rearrangement joins TRBV18 to TRBJ2-3; D is unresolved. Trimming took 3 bases from V and 2 from J, leaving 6 bases between them. CDR1 is KGHSH, CDR2 LQKENI, per germline. This CDR3 has 13 residues. As DNA, the CDR3 is TGTGCCAGCTCACCCGAACTCACAGATACGCAGTATTTT. Protein sequence: CASSPELTDTQYF.

The CDR3: CASNRDYGYTF. CDR3 coding DNA: TGTGCCAGCAACAGGGACTATGGCTACACCTTC. V is TRBV2 and J is TRBJ1-2; D possibly corresponds to TRBD1 (6 bases). Germline V gene data show CDR1 as SNHLY and CDR2 as FYNNEI. This CDR3 has 11 residues. V lost 7 bases, J lost 3 bases, and 6 bases lay in between.

The chain is built from TRBV6-2 or TRBV6-3 and TRBJ2-1, with D perhaps matching TRBD2 (5 bases). CDR3 size: 13 residues. V dropped 2 bases and J dropped 7 bases, with 9 bases sitting between them. Germline V CDR1 and CDR2: MNHEY, SVGEGT. The CDR3 DNA is TGTGCCAGCAGTTACCCGGACTTAAATGAGCAGTTCTTC. Translating gives CASSYPDLNEQFF.

V and J are TRBV5-1 and TRBJ2-5; 9 bases are shared with TRBD1. Losses at the gene ends were 3 bases for V and 2 bases for J; bases not matched to a gene: 5. The CDR3 spans 15 residues. The germline CDR1 and CDR2 sequences are SGHRS and YFSETQ. The CDR3 loop reads CASSSGGQGQETQYF. The CDR3 DNA reads TGCGCCAGCAGCTCGGGGGGACAGGGTCAAGAGACCCAGTACTTC.

This clone was detected only a few times. CDR3 amino acids: CASSPSGYGYTF. The CDR3 DNA reads as TGTGCCAGCAGTCCTTCCGGCTATGGCTACACCTTC. The rearrangement links TRBV12-3 or TRBV12-4 to TRBJ1-2; D not certain. Deletions cut 5 bases from V and 4 bases from J, with 8 bases between. The CDR3 consists of 12 residues.

The CDR3 DNA reads TGCGCCAGCAGCCCCGGACTAGTTTCTCCAGAGACCCAGTACTTC. It is translated as CASSPGLVSPETQYF. The chain joins TRBV5-1 to TRBJ2-5; the match to TRBD2 covers 7 bases. The germline gives CDR1 SGHRS, CDR2 YFSETQ. V shed 4 bases and J 4 bases; nucleotides not matched to a gene: 10. CDR3 size: 15 residues.

The rearrangement links TRBV5-1 to TRBJ2-7, with D possibly TRBD2 on 6 matching bases. Germline loops: CDR1 SGHRS, CDR2 YFSETQ. Trimming pared 0 bases from V and 0 bases from J, leaving 13 bases between. The CDR3 sequence is 16 residues long. The CDR3: CASSLEGAGSSYEQYF. The CDR3 DNA reads TGCGCCAGCAGCTTGGAAGGAGCCGGGAGCTCCTACGAGCAGTACTTC.

V gene TRBV11-3 combines with J gene TRBJ1-1; maybe TRBD1 (6 bases). The germline CDR1 and CDR2 sequences are SGHNT and YENEEA. The CDR3 covers 14 residues. The ends were cut back, 0 bases at V and 6 bases at J, with 11 bases in the middle. CDR3 protein: CASSLDRRGPEAFF. CDR3 DNA: TGTGCCAGCAGCTTAGACCGCAGGGGACCTGAAGCTTTCTTT.

The chain recombines TRBV5-1 with TRBJ2-3, with D possibly TRBD1 on 5 matching bases. CDR3 length: 16 amino acids. The ends were cut back, 1 base at V and 1 base at J, with 13 bases in the middle. From germline, CDR1 is SGHRS and CDR2 YFSETQ. The CDR3 DNA is TGCGCCAGCAGCTTGCAGGGTCGGAGCGGCACAGATACGCAGTATTTT. Protein sequence: CASSLQGRSGTDTQYF.

The rearrangement uses TRBV30 and TRBJ2-7, with D perhaps TRBD1 (5 bases). CDR3 length: 14 amino acids. Germline V gene lookup returns CDR1 GTSNPN and CDR2 SVGIG (reference sequence). Trimming cost V 0 bases and J 2 bases, with 11 bases left between them. The CDR3 nucleotides read TGTGCCTGGAGTGTAGGCGTGGGGCCCTACGAGCAGTACTTC. Translated, it gives CAWSVGVGPYEQYF.

This chain uses TRBV6-5 with TRBJ1-1; possibly TRBD1 for D (6 bases). The CDR3 has 16 amino acids. Germline V lookup: CDR1 MNHEY, CDR2 SVGAGI. V shed 0 bases and J shed 3 bases, with 14 bases lying between them. The CDR3 loop is CASSYSSAGVYTEAFF. The CDR3 nucleotides are TGTGCCAGCAGTTACTCGTCGGCAGGGGTTTACACTGAAGCTTTCTTT.

The chain links TRBV5-1 to TRBJ2-5; possible D gene TRBD1, 6 bases. The CDR3 spans 16 residues. Trimming stripped 4 bases from V and 2 bases from J, with 18 bases between. Looked up from germline, CDR1 is SGHRS and CDR2 is YFSETQ. The CDR3 DNA follows: TGCGCCAGCAGCCCCATCCCATGGGGGCATCAAGAGACCCAGTACTTC. Its protein product is CASSPIPWGHQETQYF.